The clone carrying this T cell receptor (beta chain) was counted only a few times. Its specificity is not known. This specimen comes from a study of T-cell reconstitution after alpha-beta-depleted transplantation in children. Study-wide points: It was newly produced T cells that mostly accounted for T-cell counts and diversity one year after transplant. About two months after transplant, alpha-beta T cells reportedly came from several hundred expanded graft clones. The origin of high day-60 TCRbeta diversity in some patients lay in surviving recipient T cells and thymic progenitors.

The CDR3 length is 14 residues. Germline V CDR1 and CDR2: SEHNR, FQNEAQ (reference sequence). V was shortened by 1 base and J by 10 bases, with 11 bases between the two germline ends. Preparation of the TCRbeta library used unique molecular identifiers. TCRdb reprocessed the PCR reads with MiXCR, giving one entry per CDR3 protein. The profile shows some 200,000 distinct CDR3 sequences, roughly 8.3% of them singletons. The sequence derives from a male patient between 2 and 10 years old who had a stem cell transplant for acute myeloid leukemia, so the T cells may come from the graft donor. V is TRBV7-9 and J is TRBJ1-6, with a possible D match to TRBD1 (5 bases). The material sequenced was PBMCs, mostly from graft donor cells, taken 360 days after TCRalphabeta/CD19-depleted stem cell transplant. CDR3 bases: TGTGCCAGCAGCTTAGGGGAGGGGACGTCACCCCTCCACTTT. Protein product: CASSLGEGTSPLHF.